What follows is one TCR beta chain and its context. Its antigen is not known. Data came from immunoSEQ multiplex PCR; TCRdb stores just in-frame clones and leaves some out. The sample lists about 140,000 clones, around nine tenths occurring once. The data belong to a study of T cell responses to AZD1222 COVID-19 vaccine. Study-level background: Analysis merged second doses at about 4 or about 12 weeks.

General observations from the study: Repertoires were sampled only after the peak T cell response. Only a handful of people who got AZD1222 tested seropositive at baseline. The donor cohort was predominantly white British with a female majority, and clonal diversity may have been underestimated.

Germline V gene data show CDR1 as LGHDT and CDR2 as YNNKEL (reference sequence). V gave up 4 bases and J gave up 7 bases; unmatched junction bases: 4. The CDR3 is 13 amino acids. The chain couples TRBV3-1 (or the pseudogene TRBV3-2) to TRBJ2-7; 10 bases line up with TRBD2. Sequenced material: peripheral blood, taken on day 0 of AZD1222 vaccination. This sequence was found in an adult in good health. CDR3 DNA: TGTGCCAGCAGCCTAGCGGGAGGTAGGGAGCAGTACTTC. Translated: CASSLAGGREQYF.